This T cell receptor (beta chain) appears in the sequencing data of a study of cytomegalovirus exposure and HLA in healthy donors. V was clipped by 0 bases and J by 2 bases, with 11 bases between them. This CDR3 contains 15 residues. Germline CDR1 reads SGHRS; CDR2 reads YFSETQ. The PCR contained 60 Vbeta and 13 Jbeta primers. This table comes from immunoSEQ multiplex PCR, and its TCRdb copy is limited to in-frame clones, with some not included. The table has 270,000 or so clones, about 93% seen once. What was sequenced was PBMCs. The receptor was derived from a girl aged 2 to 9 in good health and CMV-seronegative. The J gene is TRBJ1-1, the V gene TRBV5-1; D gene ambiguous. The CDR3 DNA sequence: TGCGCCAGCAGCTTGGACCAAAAGAGAAACACTGAAGCTTTCTTT. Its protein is CASSLDQKRNTEAFF.